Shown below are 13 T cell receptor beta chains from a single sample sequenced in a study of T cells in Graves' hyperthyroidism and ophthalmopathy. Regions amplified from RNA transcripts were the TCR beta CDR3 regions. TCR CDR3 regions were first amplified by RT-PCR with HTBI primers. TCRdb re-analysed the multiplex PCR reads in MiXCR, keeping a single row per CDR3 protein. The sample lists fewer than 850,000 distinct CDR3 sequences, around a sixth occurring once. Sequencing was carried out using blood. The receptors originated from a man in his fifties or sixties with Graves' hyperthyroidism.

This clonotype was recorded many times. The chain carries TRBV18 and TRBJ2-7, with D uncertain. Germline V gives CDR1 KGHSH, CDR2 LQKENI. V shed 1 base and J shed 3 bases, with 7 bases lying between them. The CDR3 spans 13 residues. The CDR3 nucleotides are TGTGCCAGCTCACCACGTCCAGGCTACGAGCAGTACTTC. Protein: CASSPRPGYEQYF.

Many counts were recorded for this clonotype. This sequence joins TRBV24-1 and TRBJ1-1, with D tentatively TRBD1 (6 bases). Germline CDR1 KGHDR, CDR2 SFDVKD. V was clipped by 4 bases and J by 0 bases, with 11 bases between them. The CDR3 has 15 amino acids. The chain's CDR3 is CATSDSGQLNTEAFF. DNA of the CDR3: TGTGCCACCAGTGACTCAGGACAGTTGAACACTGAAGCTTTCTTT.

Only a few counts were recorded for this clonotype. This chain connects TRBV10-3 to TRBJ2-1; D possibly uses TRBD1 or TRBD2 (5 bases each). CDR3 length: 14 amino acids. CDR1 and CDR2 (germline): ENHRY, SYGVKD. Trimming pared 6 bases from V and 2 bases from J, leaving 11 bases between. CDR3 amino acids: CAIRGEGAYNEQFF. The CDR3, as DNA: TGTGCCATCAGGGGGGAAGGTGCCTACAATGAGCAGTTCTTC.

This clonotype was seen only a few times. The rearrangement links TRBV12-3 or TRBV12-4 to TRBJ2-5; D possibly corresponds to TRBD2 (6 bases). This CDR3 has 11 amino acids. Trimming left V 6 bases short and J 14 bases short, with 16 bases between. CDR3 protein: CASRSGSRYYF. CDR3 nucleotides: TGTGCCAGCAGATCCGGGAGCCGTTACTACTTC.

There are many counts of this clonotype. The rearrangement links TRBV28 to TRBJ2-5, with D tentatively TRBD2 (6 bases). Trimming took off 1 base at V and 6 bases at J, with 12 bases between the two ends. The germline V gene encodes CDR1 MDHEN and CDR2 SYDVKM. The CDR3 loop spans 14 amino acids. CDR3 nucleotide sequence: TGTGCCAGCAGTTTATTGGGACTCAGCCAGACCCAGTACTTC. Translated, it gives CASSLLGLSQTQYF.

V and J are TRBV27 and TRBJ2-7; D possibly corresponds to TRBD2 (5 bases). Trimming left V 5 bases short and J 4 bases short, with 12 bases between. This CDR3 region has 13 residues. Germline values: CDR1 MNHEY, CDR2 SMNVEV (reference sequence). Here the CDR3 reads CASSGGRAYEQYF. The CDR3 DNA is TGTGCCAGCAGTGGTGGGAGAGCTTACGAGCAGTACTTC.

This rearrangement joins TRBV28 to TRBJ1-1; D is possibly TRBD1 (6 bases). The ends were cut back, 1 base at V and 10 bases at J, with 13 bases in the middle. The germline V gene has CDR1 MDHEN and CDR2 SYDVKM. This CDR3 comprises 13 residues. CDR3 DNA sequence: TGTGCCAGCAGTTTATCGTCGGACAGAGGAGCTTTCTTT. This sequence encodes CASSLSSDRGAFF.

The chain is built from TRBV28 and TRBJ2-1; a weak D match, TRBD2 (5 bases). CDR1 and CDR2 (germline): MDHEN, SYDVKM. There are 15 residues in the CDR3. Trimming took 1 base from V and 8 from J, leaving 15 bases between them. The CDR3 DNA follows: TGTGCCAGCAGTTTATTGAGGGAATCGGAGTATGAGCAGTTCTTC. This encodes CASSLLRESEYEQFF. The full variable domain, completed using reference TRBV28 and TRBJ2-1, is DVKVTQSSRYLVKRTGEKVFLECVQDMDHENMFWYRQDPGLGLRLIYFSYDVKMKEKGDIPEGYSVSREKKERFSLILESASTNQTSMYLCASSLLRESEYEQFFGPGTRLTVL.

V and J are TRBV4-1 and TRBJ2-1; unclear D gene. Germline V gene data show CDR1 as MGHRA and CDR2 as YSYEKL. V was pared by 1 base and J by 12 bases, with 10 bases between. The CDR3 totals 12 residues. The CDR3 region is CASSQGQLRQFF. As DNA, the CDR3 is TGCGCCAGCAGCCAAGGCCAGCTTAGGCAGTTCTTC.

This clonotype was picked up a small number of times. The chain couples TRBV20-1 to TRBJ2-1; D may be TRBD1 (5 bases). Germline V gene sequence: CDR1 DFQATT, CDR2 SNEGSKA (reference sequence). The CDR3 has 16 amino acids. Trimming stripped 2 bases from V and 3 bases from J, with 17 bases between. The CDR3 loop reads CSARPRGGRGYNEQFF. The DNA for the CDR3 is TGCAGTGCTAGACCCCGCGGCGGAAGGGGCTACAATGAGCAGTTCTTC.

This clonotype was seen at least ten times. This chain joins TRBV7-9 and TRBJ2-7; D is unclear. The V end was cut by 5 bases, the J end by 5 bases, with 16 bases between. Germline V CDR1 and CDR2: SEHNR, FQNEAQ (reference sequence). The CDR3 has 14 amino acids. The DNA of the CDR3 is TGTGCCAGCAGCCAGGCTTGGGAAGACCACGAGCAGTACTTC. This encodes CASSQAWEDHEQYF.

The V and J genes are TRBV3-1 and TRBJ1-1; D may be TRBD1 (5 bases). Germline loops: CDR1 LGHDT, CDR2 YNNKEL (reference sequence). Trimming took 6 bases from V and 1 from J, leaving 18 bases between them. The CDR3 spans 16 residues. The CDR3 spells CASRQHPGRQNTEAFF. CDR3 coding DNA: TGTGCCAGCAGACAACATCCGGGACGGCAGAACACTGAAGCTTTCTTT. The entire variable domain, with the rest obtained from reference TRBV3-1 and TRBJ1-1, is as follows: DTAVSQTPKYLVTQMGNDKSIKCEQNLGHDTMYWYKQDSKKFLKIMFSYNNKELIINETVPNRFSPKSPDKAHLNLHINSLELGDSAVYFCASRQHPGRQNTEAFFGQGTRLTVV.

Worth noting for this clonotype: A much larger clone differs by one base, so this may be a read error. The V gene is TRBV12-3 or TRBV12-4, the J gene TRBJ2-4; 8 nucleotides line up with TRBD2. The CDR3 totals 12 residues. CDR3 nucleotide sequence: TGTGCCAGCAGTGGAGCGGGAGACCTTCAGTCCTTC. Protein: CASSGAGDLQSF.